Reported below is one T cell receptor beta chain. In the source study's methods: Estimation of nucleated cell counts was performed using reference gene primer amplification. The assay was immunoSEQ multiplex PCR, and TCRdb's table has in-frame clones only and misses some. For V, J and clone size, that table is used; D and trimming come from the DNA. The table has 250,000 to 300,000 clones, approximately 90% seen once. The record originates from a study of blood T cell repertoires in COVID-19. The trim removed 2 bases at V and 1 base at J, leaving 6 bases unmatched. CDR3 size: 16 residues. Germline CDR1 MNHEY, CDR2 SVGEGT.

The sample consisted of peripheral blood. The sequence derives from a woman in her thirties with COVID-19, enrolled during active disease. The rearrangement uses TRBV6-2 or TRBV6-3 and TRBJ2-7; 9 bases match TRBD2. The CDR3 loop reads CASSYEPSGKSYEQYF. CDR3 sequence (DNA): TGTGCCAGCAGTTACGAACCTAGCGGGAAGTCCTACGAGCAGTACTTC.